These T cell receptor beta chains were read from a single sample in a study of regulatory T cells in long-lasting Graves disease. Each CDR3 protein gets one entry after TCRdb re-called the multiplex PCR reads with MiXCR. The repertoire holds a few hundred thousand distinct CDR3 sequences, with 20% to 25% as singletons. Specimen: peripheral blood mononuclear cells (PBMCs), collected when the disease was refractory, from a patient treated with antithyroid drugs. These receptors all stem from a female donor with Graves disease. The CDR3 runs from the conserved cysteine through the conserved F or W. The D gene is left open where the match is weak. Size is stated for part of the rows, as once, few or many counts, or as a class when the clone is expanded.

>TRBV6-5|16|TRBD1|TRBJ1-4|many
TGTGCCAGCAGTTACTACGGGACAGGGGGTAGTGAAAAACTGTTTTTT
CASSYYGTGGSEKLFF
>TRBV29-1|11|NA|TRBJ2-5|NA
TGCAGCACTCGCTGGACGGAGACCCAGTACTTC
CSTRWTETQYF
>TRBV12-3/TRBV12-4|16|NA|TRBJ2-5|many
TGTGCCAGCAGTTTGCCGCCGACAACGACTAAAGAGACCCAGTACTTC
CASSLPPTTTKETQYF
>TRBV5-1|15|TRBD1|TRBJ2-7|few
TGCGCCAGCAGCCGAGGGACAGGGAGCTCCTACGAGCAGTACTTC
CASSRGTGSSYEQYF
>TRBV20-1|14|NA|TRBJ2-4|many
TGCAGTGCTCGGGATGGGGTAGCCAAAAACATTCAGTACTTC
CSARDGVAKNIQYF
>TRBV14|14|NA|TRBJ2-7|NA
TGTGCCAGCAGCCAACGGTTAGCACTCTACGAGCAGTACTTC
CASSQRLALYEQYF
>TRBV20-1|23|TRBD2|TRBJ2-3|NA
TGCAGTGCTAGAGGGAGGGGGGACCGCGGCGGGAGGCCCCGGGCTTGGGTCACAGATACGCAGTATTTT
CSARGRGDRGGRPRAWVTDTQYF
>TRBV28|15|NA|TRBJ2-7|many
TGTGCCAGCAGTTTACCAGGGACTGGGGCACACGAGCAGTACTTC
CASSLPGTGAHEQYF
>TRBV14|15|NA|TRBJ2-7|NA
TGTGCCAGCAGCCAAAGATGGCGGCCTGTATACGAGCAGTACTTC
CASSQRWRPVYEQYF
>TRBV25-1|16|NA|TRBJ2-5|many
TGTGCCAGCAGTGACCCCGGACAGCCGACGGAAGAGACCCAGTACTTC
CASSDPGQPTEETQYF
>TRBV28|16|NA|TRBJ1-1|many
TGTGCCAGCAGCCTACAACGAGCGGGGGCGAACACTGAAGCTTTCTTT
CASSLQRAGANTEAFF
>TRBV12-3/TRBV12-4|11|NA|TRBJ2-5|few
TGTGCCAGCGGGGACCCGGTAAATAGGTACTTC
CASGDPVNRYF
>TRBV7-6|15|NA|TRBJ1-1|NA
TGTGCCAGCACCTTCCCAGGGTTTTCGAACACTGAAGCTTTCTTT
CASTFPGFSNTEAFF
>TRBV11-2|13|NA|TRBJ1-3|NA
TGTGCCAGCAGCTCGACACCAGGAAACACCATATATTTT
CASSSTPGNTIYF
>TRBV6-5|15|NA|TRBJ1-2|few
TGTGCCAGCAGTTACTCGATCGCGCCAGAGTATGGCTACACCTTC
CASSYSIAPEYGYTF
>TRBV7-8|15|TRBD1|TRBJ1-5|few
TGTGCCAGCAGTTCCGGGACAGGGAGACACCAGCCCCAGCATTTT
CASSSGTGRHQPQHF
>TRBV19|14|TRBD1|TRBJ1-1|NA
TGTGCCAGTAGTAAAAGGGACAGCAGCACTGAAGCTTTCTTT
CASSKRDSSTEAFF
>TRBV20-1|13|NA|TRBJ1-1|NA
TGCAGTGCCAGAGATGGGGGGCCTGGTGAAGCTTTCTTT
CSARDGGPGEAFF
>TRBV27|15|TRBD1|TRBJ1-5|many
TGTGCCAGCAGTTTATACACAGGGGGCGACCAGCCCCAGCATTTT
CASSLYTGGDQPQHF
>TRBV15|13|TRBD2|TRBJ2-5|many
TGTGCCACCGGGGCGGGAGGGGGAGAGACCCAGTACTTC
CATGAGGGETQYF
>TRBV5-4|13|NA|TRBJ2-5|NA
TGTGCCAGCAGCTTGGACGGGCAAGGGACCCAGTACTTC
CASSLDGQGTQYF
>TRBV9|15|NA|TRBJ2-2|NA
TGTGCCAGCAGCGCCGGGAACGGGGGCACCGGGGAGCTGTTTTTT
CASSAGNGGTGELFF
>TRBV12-3/TRBV12-4|13|NA|TRBJ2-5|NA
TGTGCCAGCAGCCAAGAAGCCCAAGAGACCCAGTACTTC
CASSQEAQETQYF
>TRBV7-8|14|NA|TRBJ1-5|NA
TGTGCCAGCAGCTCGCGGACCCTCTATCAGCCCCAGCATTTT
CASSSRTLYQPQHF
>TRBV2|13|NA|TRBJ1-2|many
TGTGCCAGCAGTGACAGGGTCGCCTATGGCTACACCTTC
CASSDRVAYGYTF
>TRBV20-1|15|TRBD1|TRBJ2-2|few
TGCAGTGCTAGACCACTGACAGGGGGCTCGGGGGAGCTGTTTTTT
CSARPLTGGSGELFF
>TRBV6-1|13|TRBD1|TRBJ1-2|many
TGTGCCAGCAGTCCCGACAGGGTAGGGGGCTACACCTTC
CASSPDRVGGYTF
>TRBV4-1|14|NA|TRBJ1-1|NA
TGCGCCAGCAGCCAAGAAGGTGGGTCCACTGAAGCTTTCTTT
CASSQEGGSTEAFF
>TRBV2|13|NA|TRBJ1-2|many
TGTGCCAGCAATCGCGCGGGGCGAGATGGCTACACCTTC
CASNRAGRDGYTF
>TRBV3-1|19|NA|TRBJ2-5|many
TGTGCCAGCAGCCAAGATCGGGCAAACAGGGTATTCGGCCAAGAGACCCAGTACTTC
CASSQDRANRVFGQETQYF
>TRBV18|13|NA|TRBJ1-1|many
TGTGCCAGCTCACCATCTGAGAGGACTGAAGCTTTCTTT
CASSPSERTEAFF
>TRBV12-3/TRBV12-4|13|NA|TRBJ1-3|NA
TGTGCCAGCAGGACCTTCGCTGGAAACACCATATATTTT
CASRTFAGNTIYF
>TRBV13|14|NA|TRBJ2-2|many
TGTGCCAGCAGCTTATGGTGGGAATCCGGGGAGCTGTTTTTT
CASSLWWESGELFF
>TRBV15|13|NA|TRBJ2-3|NA
TGTGCCACCAGCCCCCCCTACACCGATACGCAGTATTTT
CATSPPYTDTQYF
>TRBV5-1|14|NA|TRBJ1-2|many
TGCGCCAGCAGCTTGACACAGGGCCTAGGAGGCTACACCTTC
CASSLTQGLGGYTF
>TRBV3-1|16|NA|TRBJ2-7|NA
TGTGCCAGCAGCCCACGACTAGACCTCTACTCCTACGAGCAGTACTTC
CASSPRLDLYSYEQYF
>TRBV15|14|NA|TRBJ1-4|NA
TGTGCCACCAGCAAGGGACGGGAAAATGAAAAACTGTTTTTT
CATSKGRENEKLFF
>TRBV18|19|TRBD1|TRBJ2-5|few
TGTGCCAGCTCCCCACTCCGGACAGGGGGGCTGGTGAACCAAGAGACCCAGTACTTC
CASSPLRTGGLVNQETQYF
>TRBV7-3|15|NA|TRBJ1-5|few
TGTGCCAGCAGCTTAAGGGCAGAAAGCAATCAGCCCCAGCATTTT
CASSLRAESNQPQHF
>TRBV29-1|12|NA|TRBJ2-2|few
TGCAGCGTTGCCCGGGGGTCCGGGGAGCTGTTTTTT
CSVARGSGELFF
>TRBV3-1|12|NA|TRBJ2-1|NA
TGTGCCAGCAGCCCCTTGGGGGGCGAGCAGTTCTTC
CASSPLGGEQFF
>TRBV7-2|14|NA|TRBJ2-7|few
TGTGCCAGCAGCTCTTTAGCGCATTACTACGAGCAGTACTTC
CASSSLAHYYEQYF
>TRBV28|16|TRBD1|TRBJ2-1|NA
TGTGCCGCGGTTCGCCCCGGGGCAGGGGGAAGGAATGAGCAGTTCTTC
CAAVRPGAGGRNEQFF
>TRBV7-3|16|NA|TRBJ2-1|NA
TGTGCCAGCAGCCCACTCCGTGCGGGATCGATCAGCGAGCAGTTCTTC
CASSPLRAGSISEQFF
>TRBV7-2|14|NA|TRBJ2-2|NA
TGTGCCAGCAGCTTAAGACTCCCTTCCGGGGAGCTGTTTTTT
CASSLRLPSGELFF
>TRBV6-2/TRBV6-3|15|TRBD1|TRBJ2-7|NA
TGTGCCAGCAGTTACCCGGGACAGGGACTCTACGAGCAGTACTTC
CASSYPGQGLYEQYF
>TRBV28|16|TRBD2|TRBJ2-3|few
TGTGCCAGCAAGGTAGTGGCGGGAGGGGGCACAGATACGCAGTATTTT
CASKVVAGGGTDTQYF
>TRBV10-2|14|NA|TRBJ2-2|NA
TGCGCCACCCTCCCCGTCGGGGCGACCGGGGAGCTGTTTTTT
CATLPVGATGELFF
>TRBV11-2|13|TRBD1|TRBJ1-1|many
TGTGCCAGCAGCTCCAACAGGGGGCCTGAAGCTTTCTTT
CASSSNRGPEAFF
>TRBV6-1|14|TRBD1|TRBJ2-5|few
TGTGCCAGCAGCCTCTCAGGGGGAACTAGGACCCAGTACTTC
CASSLSGGTRTQYF
>TRBV20-1|15|NA|TRBJ1-2|NA
TGCAGTGCTAGGAATCTGCTACTATCAAACTATGGCTACACCTTC
CSARNLLLSNYGYTF
>TRBV24-1|12|NA|TRBJ2-7|few
TGTGCCACCAGTGACCGCAACCACGAGCAGTACTTC
CATSDRNHEQYF
>TRBV5-4|19|TRBD2|TRBJ2-1|NA
TGTGCCAGCAGCTTGGAATTGGTGACTAGCGGGAGTCTTGGTAATGAGCAGTTCTTC
CASSLELVTSGSLGNEQFF